Shown below are 17 T cell receptor beta chains from a single sample sequenced in a study of T-cell reconstitution after alpha-beta-depleted transplantation in children. The library targeted TCRbeta and was prepared with unique molecular identifiers. A single record per CDR3 protein comes from TCRdb applying MiXCR to the PCR reads. The profile shows about 400,000 distinct CDR3 sequences, around 15% of them singletons. This specimen was PBMCs, mostly from graft donor cells, taken 360 days after TCRalphabeta/CD19-depleted stem cell transplant. The source is a boy in the first two years of life who had a stem cell transplant for Wiskott-Aldrich syndrome, so the T cells may come from the graft donor.

This clonotype was seen a few times. The chain recombines TRBV7-2 with TRBJ2-7; the match to TRBD2 covers 7 bases. The CDR3 is 16 amino acids. Per the germline V gene, CDR1 is SGHTA and CDR2 is FQGNSA. The V segment lost 0 bases and the J segment 4 bases; nucleotides outside the gene matches: 9. The DNA of the CDR3 is TGTGCCAGCAGCTTAGCAGGACTAGTGAGCCGGTACGAGCAGTACTTC. The encoded protein is CASSLAGLVSRYEQYF.

This clonotype came up a few times. V gene TRBV10-1 combines with J gene TRBJ2-3; D may match TRBD1 or TRBD2 (5 bases each). This CDR3 spans 13 amino acids. V shed 3 bases and J shed 10 bases, with 14 bases lying between them. Per the germline V gene, CDR1 is WNHNN and CDR2 is SYGVQD (reference sequence). The CDR3: CASSDGTRGSQYF. In DNA, the CDR3 is TGCGCCAGCAGTGACGGAACCCGGGGCTCGCAGTATTTT.

This clonotype was seen a handful of times. The rearrangement uses TRBV2 and TRBJ2-1, with 9 nucleotides matching TRBD2. V lost 4 bases, J lost 2 bases, and 6 bases stayed unmatched. From germline, CDR1 is SNHLY and CDR2 FYNNEI. This CDR3 contains 16 residues. The CDR3 region is CASSAGTSLPYNEQFF. DNA of the CDR3: TGTGCCAGCAGTGCAGGGACTAGCTTGCCCTACAATGAGCAGTTCTTC.

At least ten counts were recorded for this clonotype. The genes are TRBV7-2 and TRBJ2-5; D unclear. The CDR3 extends over 12 amino acids. From germline, CDR1 is SGHTA and CDR2 FQGNSA. Between the trimmed V and J ends, which lost 3 bases and 5 bases, there was a span of 7 bases. DNA for the CDR3: TGTGCCAGCAGCTTCTTCCCGGAGACCCAGTACTTC. Translated: CASSFFPETQYF.

This clonotype was seen more than once but under ten times. This rearrangement joins TRBV20-1 to TRBJ2-7; D not certain. V was shortened by 3 bases and J by 5 bases, with 20 bases between the two germline ends. This CDR3 is built from 15 residues. Germline CDR1 reads DFQATT; CDR2 reads SNEGSKA (reference sequence). The CDR3 spells CSASVVRSSFDEQYF. The CDR3 region has the DNA TGCAGTGCTAGCGTGGTCAGGAGCTCCTTTGACGAGCAGTACTTC.

This clonotype has a handful of counts. The V gene is TRBV18, the J gene TRBJ2-1, with 9 positions matching TRBD2. V lost 0 bases to trimming and J lost 9 bases; unmatched junction nucleotides: 3. This CDR3 region has 14 residues. CDR1 is KGHSH, CDR2 LQKENI, per germline. CDR3 in DNA: TGTGCCAGCTCACCACCGGGACTAGCAACTGAGCAGTTCTTC. It specifies CASSPPGLATEQFF.

This clonotype occurred a few times. The gene calls are TRBV15 and TRBJ2-1; 8 bases align to TRBD2. CDR3 size: 17 residues. The junction had 10 bases not matched to a gene; V was cut back by 2 bases and J by 4 bases. Per the germline V gene, CDR1 is LNHNV and CDR2 is YYDKDF (reference sequence). CDR3: CATSRSRTSHRYNEQFF. The DNA of the CDR3 is TGTGCCACCAGCAGATCGCGGACTAGCCACCGATACAATGAGCAGTTCTTC.

The gene calls are TRBV2 and TRBJ1-2; 12 bases fit TRBD1. V was clipped by 9 bases and J by 2 bases; unmatched bases: 7. The CDR3 has 15 residues. CDR1 and CDR2 from the germline V gene are SNHLY and FYNNEI. The CDR3 reads CASHRDRGRNYGYTF. The CDR3 DNA reads TGTGCCAGTCATCGGGACAGGGGGCGAAACTATGGCTACACCTTC.

There are a few counts of this clonotype. CDR3 DNA: TGTGCCAGCAGCTGGGGACTAGCGGGAGTAGGTGAGCAGTACTTC. This gives the protein CASSWGLAGVGEQYF. The chain has TRBV5-5 and TRBJ2-7; 14 nucleotides match TRBD2. This CDR3 has 15 residues. Germline CDR1 reads SGHKS; CDR2 reads YYEKEE (reference sequence). The ends lost 3 bases at V and 7 bases at J; junction bases unmatched: 6.

This clonotype was seen at least ten times. The chain links TRBV2 to TRBJ2-5, with 11 bases that match TRBD2. Germline trimming cut 6 bases from V and 1 base from J; bases unmatched to any gene: 7. The length of the CDR3 is 16 residues. Germline assignment: CDR1 SNHLY and CDR2 FYNNEI. As DNA, the CDR3 is TGTGCCAGCAGCCGTCTAGCGGGGGGCTTCCAAGAGACCCAGTACTTC. Protein product: CASSRLAGGFQETQYF.

The genes are TRBV9 and TRBJ1-5; D is unresolved. The CDR3 covers 13 residues. The germline V gene encodes CDR1 SGDLS and CDR2 YYNGEE. The germline V and J ends were trimmed by 1 base and 5 bases, with 7 bases remaining between them. DNA for the CDR3: TGTGCCAGCAGCGTACTCGGAGATCAGCCCCAGCATTTT. Translation: CASSVLGDQPQHF. The whole variable domain, filled in from reference TRBV9 and TRBJ1-5, reads DSGVTQTPKHLITATGQRVTLRCSPRSGDLSVYWYQQSLDQGLQFLIQYYNGEERAKGNILERFSAQQFPDLHSELNLSSLELGDSALYFCASSVLGDQPQHFGDGTRLSIL.

V is TRBV6-2 or TRBV6-3 and J is TRBJ2-7; TRBD1 matches at 9 bases. The CDR3 runs to 17 residues. V lost 1 base to trimming and J lost 3 bases; unmatched junction nucleotides: 10. Germline lookup yields CDR1 MNHEY and CDR2 SVGEGT. CDR3 residues: CASSYFIRDRVYYEQYF. The CDR3 coding sequence is TGTGCCAGCAGTTACTTTATCCGGGACAGGGTATACTACGAGCAGTACTTC.

This clonotype has just a few counts. The chain uses TRBV29-1 and TRBJ2-7; D is tentatively TRBD1 or TRBD2 (5 bases each). Trimming stripped 7 bases from V and 2 bases from J, with 15 bases between. Germline V CDR1 and CDR2: SQVTM, ANQGSEA. This CDR3 has 13 residues. The CDR3 is CSAVDGGAYEQYF. Written as DNA, the CDR3 is TGCAGCGCCGTGGATGGGGGAGCCTACGAGCAGTACTTC.

The chain uses TRBV12-3 or TRBV12-4 and TRBJ2-7; D gene ambiguous. V gave up 2 bases and J gave up 3 bases, with 14 bases separating them. The CDR3 spans 15 residues. The CDR3 DNA follows: TGTGCCAGCAGTTTACCCCACGTTAGCCGCTACGAGCAGTACTTC. This sequence encodes CASSLPHVSRYEQYF.

This clonotype came up a few times. The V call is TRBV6-1, the J call TRBJ2-7; TRBD1 might be the D (6 bases). CDR1 and CDR2 from the germline V gene are MNHNS and SASEGT. The V end lost 6 bases, the J end lost 2 bases, and 14 bases lay between the germline ends. This CDR3 contains 14 residues. CDR3 coding DNA: TGTGCCAGCAGCGCCACGCAGGGGCCCTACGAGCAGTACTTC. Translated: CASSATQGPYEQYF.

The chain carries TRBV20-1 and TRBJ2-1; the match to TRBD2 covers 7 bases. The CDR3 sequence is 14 residues long. Germline V gene data show CDR1 as DFQATT and CDR2 as SNEGSKA (reference sequence). J was trimmed by 4 bases and V by 1 base; bases with no gene match: 4. Here the CDR3 DNA reads TGCAGTGCTAGAGTGGGCGGGGGATACAATGAGCAGTTCTTC. Protein sequence: CSARVGGGYNEQFF.

The chain is built from TRBV10-3 and TRBJ2-3, with 12 bases lining up with TRBD2. The V gene end was trimmed by 7 bases and the J gene end by 1 base; junction bases not matched to a gene: 12. Germline V gives CDR1 ENHRY, CDR2 SYGVKD. This CDR3 is built from 18 residues. CDR3 bases: TGTGCCATCAAGCGGCGACTAGCGGGGGATGAGGGCACAGATACGCAGTATTTT. It translates to CAIKRRLAGDEGTDTQYF.